The rows below give T cell receptor beta chains drawn from one sample of a study of monozygotic twins with inflammatory bowel disease. TCRdb re-called the 5' RACE reads and catalogs CDR3 proteins one per entry, DNA excluded. The sample holds over 150,000 distinct CDR3 sequences. Sequenced material: blood. These receptors originate from a human donor with ulcerative colitis or Crohn's disease, or a healthy co-twin of an affected twin (not recorded which). Both conserved end residues are part of each CDR3.

v_gene,j_gene,CDR3aa
TRBV6-1,TRBJ1-1,CASSEAPGGNLNTEAFF
TRBV29-1,TRBJ2-1,CSVVGTSGDKQFF
TRBV7-2,TRBJ2-7,CASSLSGAGHEQYF
TRBV27,TRBJ1-1,CASSLSRANTEAFF
TRBV18,TRBJ1-5,CASSGQGAQQPQHF
TRBV20-1,TRBJ1-2,CSARGRGGYGYTF
TRBV11-1,TRBJ2-3,CASRKIRDRGEAQSTDTQYF
TRBV7-2,TRBJ2-3,CASSGSRGTQYF
TRBV4-2,TRBJ2-1,CASSQDRGGRGRYNEQFF
TRBV5-1,TRBJ2-5,CASSSNGLSFQETQYF
TRBV20-1,TRBJ2-6,CSATMSRGRGANVLTF